This TCR beta chain was captured by sequencing in a study of cytomegalovirus exposure and HLA in healthy donors. CDR1 MNHEY and CDR2 SVGAGI come from the germline V gene. The CDR3 has 12 residues. The V end was cut by 2 bases, the J end by 4 bases, with 6 bases between. Whole-study results and caveats: The authors listed over 150 TCR beta chains as cytomegalovirus-associated.

The PCR made use of 60 Vbeta and 13 Jbeta primers. The protocol was immunoSEQ multiplex PCR, while the TCRdb copy is restricted to in-frame clones and leaves out a portion. The repertoire shows 87,000 or so clones; the top ten hold 15%. Concerning this clone: What it binds is unknown.

The sequenced sample consisted of PBMCs. This clonotype was obtained from a man in his fifties in good health and CMV-seropositive. The gene calls are TRBV6-5 and TRBJ2-7; D might be TRBD1 (6 bases). The CDR3 region is CASSYTGYEQYF. CDR3 bases: TGTGCCAGCAGTTACACAGGGTACGAGCAGTACTTC.